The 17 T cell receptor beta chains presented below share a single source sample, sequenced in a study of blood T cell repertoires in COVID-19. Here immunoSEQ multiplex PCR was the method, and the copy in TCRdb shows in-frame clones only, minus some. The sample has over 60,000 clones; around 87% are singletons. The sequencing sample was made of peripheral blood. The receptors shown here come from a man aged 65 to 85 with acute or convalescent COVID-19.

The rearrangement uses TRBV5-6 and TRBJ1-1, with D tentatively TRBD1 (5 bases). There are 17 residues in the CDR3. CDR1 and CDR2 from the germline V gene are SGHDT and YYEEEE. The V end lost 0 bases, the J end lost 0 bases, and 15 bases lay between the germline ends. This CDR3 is CASSLAGGFLMNTEAFF. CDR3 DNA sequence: TGTGCCAGCAGCTTGGCGGGGGGTTTCTTAATGAACACTGAAGCTTTCTTT.

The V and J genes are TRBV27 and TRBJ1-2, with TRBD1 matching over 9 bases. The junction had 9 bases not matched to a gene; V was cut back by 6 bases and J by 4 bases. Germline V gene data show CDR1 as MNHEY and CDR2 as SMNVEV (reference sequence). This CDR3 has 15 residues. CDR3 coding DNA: TGTGCCAGCAGCCGGACGGGACAGGGAATCTATGGCTACACCTTC. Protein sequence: CASSRTGQGIYGYTF.

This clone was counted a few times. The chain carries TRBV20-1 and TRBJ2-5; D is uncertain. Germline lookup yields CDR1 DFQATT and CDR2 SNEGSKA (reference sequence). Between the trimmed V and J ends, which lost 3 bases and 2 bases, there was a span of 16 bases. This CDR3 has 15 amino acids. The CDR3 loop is CSASGDNSAQETQYF. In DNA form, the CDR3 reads TGCAGTGCTAGTGGAGACAATTCGGCACAAGAGACCCAGTACTTC.

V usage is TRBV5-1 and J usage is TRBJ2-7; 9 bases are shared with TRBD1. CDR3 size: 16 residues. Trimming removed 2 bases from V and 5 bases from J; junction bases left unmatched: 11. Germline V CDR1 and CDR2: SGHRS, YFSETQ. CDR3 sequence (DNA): TGCGCCAGCAGCTTCCCACCGGGACAGGGTGTCCACGAGCAGTACTTC. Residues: CASSFPPGQGVHEQYF.

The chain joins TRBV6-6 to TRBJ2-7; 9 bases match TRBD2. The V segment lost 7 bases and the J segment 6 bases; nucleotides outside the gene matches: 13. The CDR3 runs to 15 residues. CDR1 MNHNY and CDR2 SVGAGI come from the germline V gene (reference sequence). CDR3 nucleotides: TGTGCCAGCAAATTCAGACTAGCGGAGCTCGGCGAGCAGTACTTC. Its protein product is CASKFRLAELGEQYF.

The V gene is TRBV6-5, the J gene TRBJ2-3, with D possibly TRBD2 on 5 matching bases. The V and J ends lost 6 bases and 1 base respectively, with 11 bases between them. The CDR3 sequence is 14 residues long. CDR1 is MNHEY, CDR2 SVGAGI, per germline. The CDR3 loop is CASRRDLGTDTQYF. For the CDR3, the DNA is TGTGCCAGCAGGAGGGATTTAGGCACAGATACGCAGTATTTT.

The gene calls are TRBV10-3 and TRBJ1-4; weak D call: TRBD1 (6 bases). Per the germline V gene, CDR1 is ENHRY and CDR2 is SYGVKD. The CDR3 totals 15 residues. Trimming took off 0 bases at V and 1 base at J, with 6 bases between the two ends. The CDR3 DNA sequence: TGTGCCATCAGTGAGTCGACAGGAACTAATGAAAAACTGTTTTTT. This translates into CAISESTGTNEKLFF.

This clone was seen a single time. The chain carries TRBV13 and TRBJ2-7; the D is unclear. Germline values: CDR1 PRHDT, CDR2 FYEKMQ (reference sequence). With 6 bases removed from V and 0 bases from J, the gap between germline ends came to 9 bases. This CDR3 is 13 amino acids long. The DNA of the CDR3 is TGTGCCAGCAGAGCCCAGGCCTCCTACGAGCAGTACTTC. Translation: CASRAQASYEQYF.

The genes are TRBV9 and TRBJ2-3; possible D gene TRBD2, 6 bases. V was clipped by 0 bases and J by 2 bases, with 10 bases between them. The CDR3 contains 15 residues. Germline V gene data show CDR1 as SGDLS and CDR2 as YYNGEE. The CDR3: CASSVGLAVTDTQYF. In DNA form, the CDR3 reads TGTGCCAGCAGCGTAGGGTTAGCGGTCACAGATACGCAGTATTTT. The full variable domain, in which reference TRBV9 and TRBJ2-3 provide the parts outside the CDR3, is DSGVTQTPKHLITATGQRVTLRCSPRSGDLSVYWYQQSLDQGLQFLIQYYNGEERAKGNILERFSAQQFPDLHSELNLSSLELGDSALYFCASSVGLAVTDTQYFGPGTRLTVL.

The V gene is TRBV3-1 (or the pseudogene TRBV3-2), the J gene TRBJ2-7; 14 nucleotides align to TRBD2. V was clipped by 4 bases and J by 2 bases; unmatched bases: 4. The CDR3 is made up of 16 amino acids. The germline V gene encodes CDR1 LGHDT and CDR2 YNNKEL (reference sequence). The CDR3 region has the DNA TGTGCCAGCAGCCGACTAGCGGGAGGGCCACCCTACGAGCAGTACTTC. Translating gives CASSRLAGGPPYEQYF.

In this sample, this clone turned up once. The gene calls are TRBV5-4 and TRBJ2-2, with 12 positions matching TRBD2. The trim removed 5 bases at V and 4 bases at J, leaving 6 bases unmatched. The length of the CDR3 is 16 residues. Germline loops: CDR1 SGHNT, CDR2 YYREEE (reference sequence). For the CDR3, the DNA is TGTGCCAGCAGAAAAACTAGCGGGGGGTTCACCGGGGAGCTGTTTTTT. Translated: CASRKTSGGFTGELFF.

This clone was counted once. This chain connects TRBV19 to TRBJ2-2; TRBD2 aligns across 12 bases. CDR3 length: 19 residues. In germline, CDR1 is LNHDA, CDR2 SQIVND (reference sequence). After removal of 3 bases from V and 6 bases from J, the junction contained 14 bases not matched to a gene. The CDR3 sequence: CASSIPTSSGRAGAGELFF. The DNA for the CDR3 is TGTGCCAGTAGTATCCCCACCTCTAGCGGGAGGGCCGGGGCCGGGGAGCTGTTTTTT.

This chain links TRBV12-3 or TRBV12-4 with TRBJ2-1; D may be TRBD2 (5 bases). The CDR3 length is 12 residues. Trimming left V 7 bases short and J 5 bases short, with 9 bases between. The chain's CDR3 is CASTYGDNEQFF. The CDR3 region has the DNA TGTGCCAGCACCTACGGGGACAATGAGCAGTTCTTC.

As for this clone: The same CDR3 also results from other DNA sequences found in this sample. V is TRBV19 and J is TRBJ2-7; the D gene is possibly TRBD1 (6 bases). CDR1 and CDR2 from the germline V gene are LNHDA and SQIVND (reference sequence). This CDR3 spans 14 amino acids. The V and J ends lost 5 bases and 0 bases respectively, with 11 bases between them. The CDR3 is CASSRQESSYEQYF. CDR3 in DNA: TGTGCCAGTAGTCGACAGGAGAGCTCCTACGAGCAGTACTTC.

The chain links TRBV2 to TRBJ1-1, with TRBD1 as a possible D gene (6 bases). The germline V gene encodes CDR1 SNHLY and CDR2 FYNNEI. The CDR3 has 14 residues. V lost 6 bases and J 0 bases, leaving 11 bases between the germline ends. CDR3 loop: CASRERTVNTEAFF. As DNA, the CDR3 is TGTGCCAGCAGAGAGAGGACAGTGAACACTGAAGCTTTCTTT.

The CDR3 loop reads CASSLGVGGEKLFF. The DNA of the CDR3 is TGTGCCAGCAGTTTAGGGGTTGGGGGGGAAAAACTGTTTTTT. The chain joins TRBV28 to TRBJ1-4, with D perhaps matching TRBD1 (5 bases). V was pared by 2 bases and J by 8 bases, with 12 bases between. The CDR3 has 14 amino acids. Germline V gene sequence: CDR1 MDHEN, CDR2 SYDVKM.

CDR3 DNA: TGTGCCAGCAGACTTACAGACGTCCGCGAGCAGTACTTC. The encoded protein is CASRLTDVREQYF. This chain uses TRBV27 with TRBJ2-7; no reliable D call. With 6 bases removed from V and 6 bases from J, the gap between germline ends came to 15 bases. Germline values: CDR1 MNHEY, CDR2 SMNVEV (reference sequence). This CDR3 spans 13 amino acids.